Detailed here is one T cell receptor beta chain. Its target is unknown. The data were obtained in a study of cytomegalovirus exposure and HLA in healthy donors. Overall study: The roughly 660 first-cohort repertoires shared a platform with the 120 or so validation repertoires, as reported in a later analysis.

Trimming removed 10 bases from V and 4 bases from J; junction bases left unmatched: 11. Germline lookup yields CDR1 LNHDA and CDR2 SQIVND (reference sequence). The CDR3 is made up of 14 amino acids. Findings of the study overall: For most TCR sequences rarity was the rule, although some public TCRs occurred in many donors. High sensitivity and specificity were reportedly achieved when the classifier diagnosed cytomegalovirus status.

TCRdb's copy holds only in-frame clones and misses some; the assay was immunoSEQ multiplex PCR. The sample has around 150,000 clones, approximately 89% seen once. The material sequenced was PBMCs. This TCR was sampled from a man between 18 and 29 years old in good health and CMV-seronegative. The gene calls are TRBV19 and TRBJ1-1; 8 nucleotides line up with TRBD1. This CDR3 is CATLDGQGLTEAFF. In DNA, the CDR3 is TGTGCCACGCTAGATGGACAGGGACTCACTGAAGCTTTCTTT. The full variable domain, in which reference TRBV19 and TRBJ1-1 provide the parts outside the CDR3, is DGGITQSPKYLFRKEGQNVTLSCEQNLNHDAMYWYRQDPGQGLRLIYYSQIVNDFQKGDIAEGYSVSREKKESFPLTVTSAQKNPTAFYLCATLDGQGLTEAFFGQGTRLTVV.